These 25 T cell receptor beta chains share one sample of origin, sequenced in a study of T-cell memory formation after mild COVID-19. TCRdb analysed the 5' RACE reads with MiXCR anew, one entry per CDR3 protein. Found here are about 350,000 distinct CDR3 sequences, around 13% of them singletons; the top ten hold about a fifth. Sequencing was done on a sample of PBMCs or a T cell subset sorted from them (not recorded which). These receptors were collected from a young man who had mild COVID-19 (a few samples of this study predate the infection). Cell type and time point are not known.

J is TRBJ1-1 and V is TRBV5-5; D remains unclear. This CDR3 contains 13 residues. V was shortened by 1 base and J by 5 bases, with 9 bases between the two germline ends. The germline CDR1 and CDR2 sequences are SGHKS and YYEKEE (reference sequence). CDR3 bases: TGTGCCAGCAGCTTGTTAGTAGGTACTGAAGCTTTCTTT. Its protein product is CASSLLVGTEAFF.

The chain has TRBV29-1 and TRBJ2-5; 7 positions match TRBD2. V lost 3 bases, J lost 5 bases, and 6 bases stayed unmatched. The germline CDR1 and CDR2 sequences are SQVTM and ANQGSEA. The CDR3 length is 13 residues. CDR3 coding DNA: TGCAGCGTTGACCCGGGGGGTACGGAGACCCAGTACTTC. The encoded protein is CSVDPGGTETQYF.

This clonotype appeared a few times. The J gene is TRBJ2-1, the V gene TRBV20-1; the D is unclear. In germline, CDR1 is DFQATT, CDR2 SNEGSKA (reference sequence). The CDR3 extends over 10 amino acids. The ends were cut back, 3 bases at V and 10 bases at J, with 7 bases in the middle. The CDR3 region has the DNA TGCAGTGCTAGCTTGAGCGAGCAGTTCTTC. Translated, it gives CSASLSEQFF.

This clonotype was seen a few times. This rearrangement joins TRBV30 to TRBJ2-7, with D unclear. Germline lookup yields CDR1 GTSNPN and CDR2 SVGIG (reference sequence). Between the trimmed V and J ends, which lost 3 bases and 3 bases, there was a span of 9 bases. The CDR3 is 12 amino acids. The CDR3 spells CAWSADGYEQYF. The CDR3 coding sequence is TGTGCCTGGAGCGCCGACGGCTACGAGCAGTACTTC.

This rearrangement joins TRBV10-3 to TRBJ2-5; 10 bases align to TRBD1. Looked up from germline, CDR1 is ENHRY and CDR2 is SYGVKD. With 6 bases clipped from V and 5 bases from J, the junction kept 6 bases outside the gene matches. The CDR3 is made up of 14 amino acids. Here the CDR3 reads CAIRSGTGVETQYF. DNA for the CDR3: TGTGCCATCAGATCCGGGACAGGGGTGGAGACCCAGTACTTC.

This clonotype has a handful of counts. The V and J genes are TRBV7-6 and TRBJ2-1, with 9 nucleotides matching TRBD2. The germline V gene has CDR1 SGHVS and CDR2 FNYEAQ. The CDR3 runs to 16 residues. V lost 5 bases and J lost 3; bases outside the gene matches: 8. For the CDR3, the DNA is TGTGCCAGCAGCCCAAGGACTAGCGCGGACTACAATGAGCAGTTCTTC. The encoded protein is CASSPRTSADYNEQFF. The variable domain in full, completed from reference TRBV7-6 and TRBJ2-1, reads GAGVSQSPRYKVTKRGQDVALRCDPISGHVSLYWYRQALGQGPEFLTYFNYEAQQDKSGLPNDRFSAERPEGSISTLTIQRTEQRDSAMYRCASSPRTSADYNEQFFGPGTRLTVL.

The chain couples TRBV18 to TRBJ2-2; D not resolved. Trimming left V 3 bases short and J 0 bases short, with 5 bases between. The CDR3 has 14 amino acids. CDR1 is KGHSH and CDR2 is LQKENI in the germline V gene. The CDR3 loop reads CASSPRANTGELFF. DNA for the CDR3: TGTGCCAGCTCACCCAGAGCGAACACCGGGGAGCTGTTTTTT.

A few counts support this clonotype. J is TRBJ2-1 and V is TRBV5-1, with TRBD1 matching over 8 bases. Germline assignment: CDR1 SGHRS and CDR2 YFSETQ. V shed 0 bases, J shed 2 bases, and the junction held 10 bases outside the gene matches. The CDR3 is made up of 18 amino acids. CDR3 in amino acids: CASSLETGASTPYNEQFF. The CDR3 nucleotides are TGCGCCAGCAGCTTGGAGACAGGGGCATCCACACCCTACAATGAGCAGTTCTTC.

This chain connects TRBV15 to TRBJ1-5; D unresolved. Germline V gene sequence: CDR1 LNHNV, CDR2 YYDKDF (reference sequence). This CDR3 is 12 amino acids long. The V gene lost 0 bases and the J gene lost 5 bases, with 2 bases spanning the gap. DNA for the CDR3: TGTGCCACCAGCAGAGACTATCAGCCCCAGCATTTT. Its translation: CATSRDYQPQHF. Together with reference TRBV15 and TRBJ1-5, the CDR3 gives the full variable domain: DAMVIQNPRYQVTQFGKPVTLSCSQTLNHNVMYWYQQKSSQAPKLLFHYYDKDFNNEADTPDNFQSRRPNTSFCFLDIRSPGLGDTAMYLCATSRDYQPQHFGDGTRLSIL.

The rearrangement links TRBV14 to TRBJ2-1; possibly TRBD2 for D (5 bases). The ends were cut back, 4 bases at V and 9 bases at J, with 16 bases in the middle. The CDR3 covers 14 residues. The germline gives CDR1 SGHDN, CDR2 FVKESK. The CDR3 coding sequence is TGTGCCAGCAGCCCAGTTACCCGGGGTAGTGAGCAGTTCTTC. Protein sequence: CASSPVTRGSEQFF.

This chain uses TRBV5-1 with TRBJ2-5, with TRBD2 matching over 8 bases. Germline CDR1 SGHRS, CDR2 YFSETQ. Germline trimming cut 0 bases from V and 9 bases from J; bases unmatched to any gene: 10. CDR3 length equals 15 residues. The CDR3 DNA sequence: TGCGCCAGCAGCTTGGACGGGGGGGCTAGTGGGTCCCAGTACTTC. Translating gives CASSLDGGASGSQYF.

The chain carries TRBV29-1 and TRBJ2-3; 11 nucleotides align to TRBD2. CDR1 and CDR2 (germline): SQVTM, ANQGSEA. J lost 3 bases, V lost 7 bases, and 15 bases had no gene match. The CDR3 totals 17 residues. In nucleotides, the CDR3 is TGCAGCGCCGAGGTGATGGCTAGCGGGGGGTTGACAGATACGCAGTATTTT. This encodes CSAEVMASGGLTDTQYF.

The chain links TRBV5-4 to TRBJ2-3; D may be TRBD2 (6 bases). The CDR3 length is 16 residues. Germline-derived CDR1 and CDR2 are SGHNT and YYREEE (reference sequence). Trimming left V 5 bases short and J 4 bases short, with 20 bases between. The CDR3 nucleotides are TGTGCCAGCAGTGGGGCTGGCCAGGGAGGCCCAGATACGCAGTATTTT. Amino acid sequence: CASSGAGQGGPDTQYF. Using reference TRBV5-4 and TRBJ2-3 for the parts outside the CDR3, the full variable domain is ETGVTQSPTHLIKTRGQQVTLRCSSQSGHNTVSWYQQALGQGPQFIFQYYREEENGRGNFPPRFSGLQFPNYSSELNVNALELDDSALYLCASSGAGQGGPDTQYFGPGTRLTVL.

Note on this clonotype: The CDR3 does not end in the conserved phenylalanine or tryptophan, so this is likely a read error. The chain combines TRBV5-6 with TRBJ2-5; D unclear. V gave up 4 bases and J gave up 3 bases, with 7 bases separating them. Germline values: CDR1 SGHDT, CDR2 YYEEEE. The CDR3 has 12 amino acids. CDR3 nucleotides: TGTGCCAGCAGCGGCCGAAAAGAGACCCAGTACTTA. Residues: CASSGRKETQYL.

The V call is TRBV20-1, the J call TRBJ2-7; D possibly corresponds to TRBD2 (6 bases). The V end was cut by 6 bases, the J end by 3 bases, with 18 bases between. In germline, CDR1 is DFQATT, CDR2 SNEGSKA (reference sequence). This CDR3 comprises 14 residues. CDR3 nucleotide sequence: TGCAGTGCAGGAGGGGTGGGCAGAAACTACGAGCAGTACGTC. It codes for CSAGGVGRNYEQYV.

The chain joins TRBV12-3 or TRBV12-4 to TRBJ1-1; 8 bases are shared with TRBD1. This CDR3 is 14 amino acids long. Germline trimming cut 6 bases from V and 5 bases from J; bases unmatched to any gene: 8. The CDR3 spells CASRIRGPSTEAFF. The CDR3 region has the DNA TGTGCCAGCAGGATCAGGGGGCCGAGTACTGAAGCTTTCTTT.

This clonotype occurred a few times. The chain is built from TRBV12-3 or TRBV12-4 and TRBJ1-4, with D perhaps TRBD1 (6 bases). The CDR3 is made up of 15 amino acids. V dropped 2 bases and J dropped 8 bases, with 15 bases sitting between them. CDR3 sequence reads: CASSLYLQGEEKLFF. The CDR3 coding sequence is TGTGCCAGCAGTTTATATTTACAGGGTGAAGAAAAACTGTTTTTT.

The rearrangement joins TRBV5-1 to TRBJ1-6, with a possible D match to TRBD1 (5 bases). This CDR3 region has 14 residues. The V gene's germline CDR1 is SGHRS and CDR2 YFSETQ. Trimming stripped 2 bases from V and 7 bases from J, with 10 bases between. CDR3 sequence reads: CASSLRSGNSPLHF. For the CDR3, the DNA is TGCGCCAGCAGCTTAAGGTCAGGGAATTCACCCCTCCACTTT.

This clonotype was detected only a few times. V gene TRBV7-3 combines with J gene TRBJ2-3; 13 nucleotides line up with TRBD2. Germline CDR1 is SGHTA and CDR2 is FQGTGA. The CDR3 runs to 15 residues. V gave up 5 bases and J gave up 4 bases; unmatched junction bases: 3. This CDR3 is CASSTSGGASDTQYF. The CDR3 DNA reads as TGTGCCAGCAGCACTAGCGGGGGGGCGTCAGATACGCAGTATTTT.

This clonotype was counted ten times or more. The chain is built from TRBV5-5 and TRBJ1-2; no firm D call. CDR1 and CDR2 (germline): SGHKS, YYEKEE (reference sequence). The CDR3 extends over 12 amino acids. V dropped 3 bases and J dropped 8 bases, with 11 bases sitting between them. The CDR3 nucleotides read TGTGCCAGCAGCTCTCCGCAGTGGGGCTACACCTTC. Translated: CASSSPQWGYTF. Together with reference TRBV5-5 and TRBJ1-2, the CDR3 gives the full variable domain: DAGVTQSPTHLIKTRGQQVTLRCSPISGHKSVSWYQQVLGQGPQFIFQYYEKEERGRGNFPDRFSARQFPNYSSELNVNALLLGDSALYLCASSSPQWGYTFGSGTRLTVV.

This chain connects TRBV7-3 to TRBJ2-2; 11 positions agree with TRBD2. CDR1 is SGHTA and CDR2 is FQGTGA in the germline V gene. The V segment lost 7 bases and the J segment 6 bases; nucleotides outside the gene matches: 13. CDR3 length equals 17 residues. CDR3 DNA: TGTGCCAGCATCCCCCGGGGTCTGACTAGCGGGGCCGGGGAGCTGTTTTTT. Its protein is CASIPRGLTSGAGELFF.

This clonotype has at least ten counts. The CDR3 here is CASSSDRSSYEQYF. The CDR3, as DNA: TGTGCCAGCAGCTCAGACAGGAGCTCCTACGAGCAGTACTTC. The gene calls are TRBV7-9 and TRBJ2-7, with D tentatively TRBD1 (6 bases). Germline lookup yields CDR1 SEHNR and CDR2 FQNEAQ (reference sequence). This CDR3 contains 14 residues. V was trimmed by 4 bases and J by 0 bases, leaving 10 bases between them.

The chain links TRBV7-3 to TRBJ2-5, with a possible D match to TRBD2 (6 bases). Germline V gene sequence: CDR1 SGHTA, CDR2 FQGTGA. V shed 1 base and J shed 4 bases, with 13 bases lying between them. This CDR3 contains 15 residues. CDR3 protein: CASSLRWGDGETQYF. The CDR3 DNA reads TGTGCCAGCAGCTTAAGGTGGGGGGATGGAGAGACCCAGTACTTC.

The sample holds many counts of this clonotype. The chain uses TRBV20-1 and TRBJ2-2; D is possibly TRBD2 (6 bases). From germline, CDR1 is DFQATT and CDR2 SNEGSKA (reference sequence). This CDR3 has 16 residues. The V gene lost 4 bases and the J gene lost 6 bases, with 21 bases spanning the gap. CDR3 loop: CSAKSRDSNVPGELFF. The CDR3 DNA is TGCAGTGCTAAGAGCCGGGACTCCAACGTTCCCGGGGAGCTGTTTTTT.

This clonotype showed up many times. The V call is TRBV18, the J call TRBJ2-5, with TRBD1 identical over 7 bases. Germline V gene data show CDR1 as KGHSH and CDR2 as LQKENI. The CDR3 consists of 14 residues. After removal of 2 bases from V and 1 base from J, the junction contained 1 base not matched to a gene. CDR3 in amino acids: CASSPTGAQETQYF. The CDR3, as DNA: TGTGCCAGCTCACCAACAGGGGCCCAAGAGACCCAGTACTTC.